The 32 T cell receptor beta chains given below trace back to one sample, sequenced in a study of beta chain features in type 1 diabetes. Study-wide points: For Type 1 diabetes patients, all four CD4+ subsets carried TCRB CDR3s that were moderately but significantly shorter.

Their antigen targets remain unknown. The authors reverse transcribed all of the isolated RNA, so sequencing captured expressed TCRB transcripts. Assay used: immunoSEQ multiplex PCR; TCRdb lists only in-frame clones, some missing. The sample shows about 340,000 clones, approximately 9.9% of them seen only once. The sequenced material came from central memory CD4+ T cells from blood. The receptors were sampled from a man younger than 45 with type 1 diabetes.

This clone occurred a few times. Within the sample, other DNA sequences also encode this same CDR3. The rearrangement uses TRBV9 and TRBJ2-7; D is unclear. CDR1 and CDR2 from the germline V gene are SGDLS and YYNGEE. The CDR3 has 14 amino acids. Trimming took 0 bases from V and 1 from J, leaving 8 bases between them. CDR3: CASSVVATSYEQYF. CDR3 sequence (DNA): TGTGCCAGCAGCGTAGTAGCCACGTCCTACGAGCAGTACTTC.

The sample holds a few counts of this clone. Other DNA sequences in the same sample also yield this CDR3. J is TRBJ2-5 and V is TRBV7-9, with D maybe TRBD2 (6 bases). The V gene's germline CDR1 is SEHNR and CDR2 FQNEAQ (reference sequence). The germline V and J ends were trimmed by 2 bases and 5 bases, with 15 bases remaining between them. This CDR3 comprises 15 residues. The CDR3 nucleotides are TGTGCCAGCAGCTTATATCCAGGGAGGCTGGAGACCCAGTACTTC. Translating gives CASSLYPGRLETQYF.

This clone was detected a few times. The chain couples TRBV28 to TRBJ2-1, with D tentatively TRBD2 (7 bases). Trimming removed 6 bases from V and 5 bases from J, with 17 bases in between. The CDR3 totals 15 residues. Germline lookup yields CDR1 MDHEN and CDR2 SYDVKM. Here the CDR3 reads CASSPRGAGDNEQFF. CDR3 nucleotides: TGTGCCAGCAGCCCTCGGGGGGCTGGGGACAATGAGCAGTTCTTC.

This chain joins TRBV21-1 and TRBJ2-7. TRBV21-1 is assigned pseudogene status. CDR3 size: 16 residues. DNA for the CDR3: TGTGCCAGCAGCAAACGAGGACGCCGGAGCTCCTACGAGCAGTACTTC. It codes for CASSKRGRRSSYEQYF.

In this sample, this clone turned up a few times. V and J are TRBV19 and TRBJ1-3; D is perhaps TRBD1 (5 bases). CDR1 is LNHDA and CDR2 is SQIVND in the germline V gene (reference sequence). V gave up 7 bases and J gave up 0 bases, with 16 bases separating them. The CDR3 is made up of 16 amino acids. CDR3 coding DNA: TGTGCCAGTAACCCGCCGCGGGGCCGCTCTGGAAACACCATATATTTT. It encodes CASNPPRGRSGNTIYF.

The sample holds a few counts of this clone. The rearrangement uses TRBV6-5 and TRBJ1-1; D uncertain. Germline V gene data show CDR1 as MNHEY and CDR2 as SVGAGI. This CDR3 is built from 13 residues. V was pared by 6 bases and J by 1 base, with 9 bases between. CDR3 DNA sequence: TGTGCCAGCAGCGGTCTGCCGAACACTGAAGCTTTCTTT. It translates to CASSGLPNTEAFF.

This clone appeared many times. The V and J genes are TRBV2 and TRBJ2-4; the D is unclear. CDR1 and CDR2 from the germline V gene are SNHLY and FYNNEI. The germline V and J ends were trimmed by 6 bases and 7 bases, with 13 bases remaining between them. The CDR3 runs 13 residues. The CDR3 reads CASRGRAQNIQYF. The CDR3 DNA reads as TGTGCCAGCAGGGGCCGTGCACAGAACATTCAGTACTTC.

About this clone: The same CDR3 can be traced to other DNA sequences in this sample. This sequence joins TRBV6-6 and TRBJ1-4, with a weak D call TRBD1 (6 bases). V was clipped by 5 bases and J by 7 bases, with 8 bases between them. This CDR3 comprises 12 residues. Germline values: CDR1 MNHNY, CDR2 SVGAGI (reference sequence). The CDR3 DNA sequence: TGTGCCAGCAGTCTCAGGGGTGAAAAACTGTTTTTT. The encoded protein is CASSLRGEKLFF.

This clone was observed a few times. The J gene is TRBJ2-1, the V gene TRBV6-5; D gene uncertain. Germline loops: CDR1 MNHEY, CDR2 SVGAGI. The CDR3 length is 13 residues. Trimming stripped 4 bases from V and 11 bases from J, with 15 bases between. Written as DNA, the CDR3 is TGTGCCAGCAGTTCCATCGCGCGAGCTAAGCAGTTCTTC. Its protein product is CASSSIARAKQFF.

The rearrangement joins TRBV29-1 to TRBJ2-3, with 10 bases aligning to TRBD1. V shed 7 bases, J shed 4 bases, and the junction held 8 bases outside the gene matches. This CDR3 has 14 residues. Germline V lookup: CDR1 SQVTM, CDR2 ANQGSEA. The CDR3 DNA reads as TGCAGCGCGGCGGGGACAGGGGCCCCAGATACGCAGTATTTT. Its protein is CSAAGTGAPDTQYF.

Ten or more counts support this clone. The DNA of the CDR3 is TGTGCCCCGGGCAGGGCGGGTGGCTACACCTTC. Amino acids: CAPGRAGGYTF. The chain carries TRBV25-1 and TRBJ1-2, with a tentative D call TRBD1 (5 bases). Germline assignment: CDR1 MGHDK and CDR2 SYGVNS. Trimming cost V 11 bases and J 7 bases, with 14 bases left between them. CDR3 length: 11 residues.

In DNA, the CDR3 is TGTGCCAGCAGTGGGGGGTTGGAGTCACCCCTCCACTTT. It specifies CASSGGLESPLHF. J is TRBJ1-6 and V is TRBV5-6, with a possible D match to TRBD1 (5 bases). Trimming removed 5 bases at V and 10 bases at J, with 13 bases between. The CDR3 has 13 amino acids. Germline V lookup: CDR1 SGHDT, CDR2 YYEEEE.

This clone was seen many times. The rearrangement uses TRBV27 and TRBJ1-2, with D maybe TRBD1 (6 bases). CDR1 is MNHEY and CDR2 is SMNVEV in the germline V gene (reference sequence). This CDR3 is built from 14 residues. V lost 6 bases and J lost 7, with 18 bases in between. The CDR3 coding sequence is TGTGCCAGCAGACATAATTCGGGGGGCTCTGGCTACACCTTC. Translated: CASRHNSGGSGYTF.

This clone appeared a few times. V gene TRBV7-2 combines with J gene TRBJ2-1, with D perhaps matching TRBD2 (6 bases). Trimming left V 4 bases short and J 0 bases short, with 10 bases between. The CDR3 covers 15 residues. From germline, CDR1 is SGHTA and CDR2 FQGNSA. CDR3: CASSSSVSSYNEQFF. The CDR3 DNA reads as TGTGCCAGCAGCTCTAGCGTAAGCTCCTACAATGAGCAGTTCTTC.

J is TRBJ1-1 and V is TRBV7-9; D unclear. The germline V gene encodes CDR1 SEHNR and CDR2 FQNEAQ (reference sequence). V lost 1 base and J 3 bases, leaving 12 bases between the germline ends. The CDR3 runs to 15 residues. The CDR3 sequence is CASSLVPSRDTEAFF. CDR3 nucleotide sequence: TGTGCCAGCAGCTTAGTCCCCTCGAGGGACACTGAAGCTTTCTTT.

The chain carries TRBV9 and TRBJ2-7; unclear D gene. CDR1 and CDR2 from the germline V gene are SGDLS and YYNGEE. This CDR3 comprises 13 residues. The V end was cut by 0 bases, the J end by 4 bases, with 8 bases between. In DNA form, the CDR3 reads TGTGCCAGCAGCGTAGCTCCGGGTTACGAGCAGTACTTC. Its protein product is CASSVAPGYEQYF.

This clone was counted between two and nine times. The chain uses TRBV7-9 and TRBJ2-5, with D tentatively TRBD2 (5 bases). Looked up from germline, CDR1 is SEHNR and CDR2 is FQNEAQ (reference sequence). Trimming removed 5 bases at V and 5 bases at J, with 15 bases between. The CDR3 spans 14 residues. In DNA, the CDR3 is TGTGCCAGCAGCCCAATGTCCCGAGGGGAGACCCAGTACTTC. Translated: CASSPMSRGETQYF.

V usage is TRBV27 and J usage is TRBJ2-7; 10 nucleotides align to TRBD2. The length of the CDR3 is 14 residues. V shed 8 bases and J 7 bases; nucleotides not matched to a gene: 11. Germline loops: CDR1 MNHEY, CDR2 SMNVEV (reference sequence). The DNA for the CDR3 is TGTGCCAGCGGGGTAGCGGGGGGCCATGGAGAGCAGTACTTC. Amino acid sequence: CASGVAGGHGEQYF.

V is TRBV18 and J is TRBJ1-5; D is undetermined. Germline values: CDR1 KGHSH, CDR2 LQKENI. The CDR3 has 9 residues. The ends were cut back, 5 bases at V and 9 bases at J, with 2 bases in the middle. The chain's CDR3 is CASSAPQHF. CDR3 in DNA: TGTGCCAGCTCAGCGCCCCAGCATTTT.

The rearrangement uses TRBV5-1 and TRBJ1-4, with D hard to call. CDR1 SGHRS and CDR2 YFSETQ come from the germline V gene. The CDR3 has 15 residues. V was pared by 4 bases and J by 4 bases, with 14 bases between. CDR3 sequence reads: CASSLMTGNNEKLFF. CDR3 in DNA: TGCGCCAGCAGCCTGATGACGGGGAATAATGAAAAACTGTTTTTT.

This clone has a count of ten or more. The chain's CDR3 is CASQGDTEAFF. In nucleotides, the CDR3 is TGTGCCAGCCAGGGGGACACTGAAGCTTTCTTT. V and J are TRBV9 and TRBJ1-1; TRBD1 matches at 7 bases. The CDR3 consists of 11 residues. Germline V gene lookup returns CDR1 SGDLS and CDR2 YYNGEE. The trim removed 7 bases at V and 3 bases at J, leaving 0 bases unmatched.

This clone appeared a few times. This chain joins TRBV29-1 and TRBJ2-1; 8 bases line up with TRBD1. Trimming at V came to 4 bases and at J to 0 bases, leaving 8 bases not matched to a gene. The CDR3 contains 16 residues. The V gene's germline CDR1 is SQVTM and CDR2 ANQGSEA. CDR3 bases: TGCAGCGTTGGCCAGGGGGCGGGACTCTCCTACAATGAGCAGTTCTTC. It is translated as CSVGQGAGLSYNEQFF.

Comment on this clone: Different DNA sequences within this sample yield the same CDR3. J is TRBJ1-5 and V is TRBV7-2, with no clear D. The CDR3 totals 13 residues. The V and J ends lost 5 bases and 5 bases respectively, with 10 bases between them. Germline values: CDR1 SGHTA, CDR2 FQGNSA. This CDR3 reads CASSQDRDQPQHF. The CDR3, as DNA: TGTGCCAGCAGCCAGGACCGGGATCAGCCCCAGCATTTT.

The chain has TRBV6-6 and TRBJ1-5; a possible D gene is TRBD1 (5 bases). Germline V gene sequence: CDR1 MNHNY, CDR2 SVGAGI (reference sequence). The CDR3 spans 14 residues. Trimming removed 6 bases at V and 4 bases at J, with 13 bases between. In DNA form, the CDR3 reads TGTGCCAGCAGCTTCCGGGACGGGAATCAGCCCCAGCATTTT. Amino acids: CASSFRDGNQPQHF.

This clone has more than one count but fewer than ten. The chain uses TRBV5-1 and TRBJ2-1; D is uncertain. Trimming took off 5 bases at V and 0 bases at J, with 6 bases between the two ends. The germline V gene has CDR1 SGHRS and CDR2 YFSETQ. There are 13 residues in the CDR3. In DNA, the CDR3 is TGCGCCAGCAGTTGGAGCTCCTACAATGAGCAGTTCTTC. Its protein is CASSWSSYNEQFF.

The rearrangement links TRBV2 to TRBJ2-7; perhaps D is TRBD1 or TRBD2 (5 bases each). The germline gives CDR1 SNHLY, CDR2 FYNNEI. CDR3 length: 16 amino acids. Between the trimmed V and J ends, which lost 5 bases and 5 bases, there was a span of 22 bases. CDR3 in amino acids: CASSPELGTPQDEQYF. For the CDR3, the DNA is TGTGCCAGCAGTCCTGAACTGGGGACCCCACAGGACGAGCAGTACTTC.

This clone was seen a few times. The V call is TRBV7-2, the J call TRBJ1-2, with unresolved D. V was shortened by 0 bases and J by 2 bases, with 13 bases between the two germline ends. The length of the CDR3 is 16 residues. CDR1 SGHTA and CDR2 FQGNSA come from the germline V gene. CDR3 in amino acids: CASSLAAGGTNYGYTF. The CDR3, as DNA: TGTGCCAGCAGCTTAGCGGCTGGCGGAACCAACTATGGCTACACCTTC.

This clone was observed a handful of times. The chain carries TRBV4-1 and TRBJ2-7, with 7 bases fitting TRBD2. The CDR3 spans 18 residues. CDR1 and CDR2 (germline): MGHRA, YSYEKL. With 2 bases clipped from V and 0 bases from J, the junction kept 13 bases outside the gene matches. The CDR3 nucleotides read TGCGCCAGCAGCCAACAAACGAGCGGGACCGCTTTCTCCTACGAGCAGTACTTC. Translated: CASSQQTSGTAFSYEQYF.

The V call is TRBV18, the J call TRBJ2-6; D not resolved. Trimming took off 6 bases at V and 1 base at J, with 10 bases between the two ends. The CDR3 runs 15 residues. Per germline, CDR1 KGHSH and CDR2 LQKENI. CDR3 bases: TGTGCCAGCTCGCCTATGGAGTCTGGGGCCAACGTCCTGACTTTC. Translation gives CASSPMESGANVLTF. The full variable domain, its missing parts supplied by reference TRBV18 and TRBJ2-6, is NAGVMQNPRHLVRRRGQEARLRCSPMKGHSHVYWYRQLPEEGLKFMVYLQKENIIDESGMPKERFSAEFPKEGPSILRIQQVVRGDSAAYFCASSPMESGANVLTFGAGSRLTVL.

This clone was observed at least ten times. The J gene is TRBJ1-4, the V gene TRBV7-9; 7 nucleotides agree with TRBD1. The CDR3 has 15 amino acids. The germline CDR1 and CDR2 sequences are SEHNR and FQNEAQ (reference sequence). The junction had 7 bases not matched to a gene; V was cut back by 3 bases and J by 6 bases. DNA for the CDR3: TGTGCCAGCAGCTTTGGACAGGTTGAATATGAAAAACTGTTTTTT. It translates to CASSFGQVEYEKLFF.

This clone was seen a handful of times. The chain carries TRBV6-1 and TRBJ2-2; 7 bases line up with TRBD1. CDR3 length equals 15 residues. V lost 6 bases to trimming and J lost 7 bases; unmatched junction nucleotides: 11. Germline CDR1 MNHNS, CDR2 SASEGT. The CDR3 nucleotides read TGTGCCAGCAGGCCCAATACAGGGGCGGACGGGGAGCTGTTTTTT. Translated, it gives CASRPNTGADGELFF.

The table lists this clone with a few counts. Here the CDR3 reads CASSPQGGGYGYTF. In DNA form, the CDR3 reads TGTGCCAGCTCACCCCAGGGGGGCGGATATGGCTACACCTTC. The rearrangement uses TRBV18 and TRBJ1-2; 7 bases map to TRBD1. Per germline, CDR1 KGHSH and CDR2 LQKENI. The CDR3 totals 14 residues. V shed 3 bases, J shed 5 bases, and the junction held 6 bases outside the gene matches. The variable domain in full, with the rest retrieved from reference TRBV18 and TRBJ1-2, is NAGVMQNPRHLVRRRGQEARLRCSPMKGHSHVYWYRQLPEEGLKFMVYLQKENIIDESGMPKERFSAEFPKEGPSILRIQQVVRGDSAAYFCASSPQGGGYGYTFGSGTRLTVV.